These 8 T cell receptor beta chains were sequenced from one sample in a study of cytomegalovirus exposure and HLA in healthy donors. It was with 60 Vbeta and 13 Jbeta primers that the PCR ran. TCRdb's copy holds only in-frame clones and misses some; the assay was immunoSEQ multiplex PCR. The repertoire has roughly 140,000 clones, around 72% of them found once; the top ten carry about 1.3%. Source material: PBMCs. The receptor set was obtained from a man between 18 and 35 years old in good health and CMV-seronegative.

This clone was recorded only once. This chain uses TRBV6-5 with TRBJ2-7; 8 bases map to TRBD1. Germline V CDR1 and CDR2: MNHEY, SVGAGI. V shed 7 bases, J shed 5 bases, and the junction held 10 bases outside the gene matches. The CDR3 loop spans 14 amino acids. The CDR3 sequence: CASKPGGEMNEQYF. In nucleotides, the CDR3 is TGTGCCAGCAAACCAGGGGGCGAGATGAACGAGCAGTACTTC.

The chain is built from TRBV10-3 and TRBJ2-5, with D maybe TRBD2 (6 bases). The CDR3 totals 15 residues. Trimming took off 3 bases at V and 4 bases at J, with 15 bases between the two ends. Germline V gene data show CDR1 as ENHRY and CDR2 as SYGVKD. CDR3: CAISDTGLPPETQYF. In DNA, the CDR3 is TGTGCCATCAGTGATACGGGACTCCCCCCAGAGACCCAGTACTTC.

The V gene is TRBV7-2, the J gene TRBJ2-2; a possible D gene is TRBD2 (5 bases). CDR1 SGHTA and CDR2 FQGNSA come from the germline V gene. The length of the CDR3 is 12 residues. The germline V and J ends were trimmed by 5 bases and 8 bases, with 9 bases remaining between them. The CDR3 coding sequence is TGTGCCAGCAGCGTTAGAGGGGGGGAGCTGTTTTTT. Translated, it gives CASSVRGGELFF.

This rearrangement joins TRBV7-2 to TRBJ2-3, with 10 nucleotides matching TRBD1. This CDR3 is 14 amino acids long. Trimming cost V 5 bases and J 3 bases; bases outside gene matches: 2. Per the germline V gene, CDR1 is SGHTA and CDR2 is FQGNSA. This chain's CDR3 is CASSRQGATDTQYF. The CDR3 DNA sequence: TGTGCCAGCAGCCGACAGGGGGCAACAGATACGCAGTATTTT. The full variable domain, its missing parts supplied by reference TRBV7-2 and TRBJ2-3, is GAGVSQSPSNKVTEKGKDVELRCDPISGHTALYWYRQSLGQGLEFLIYFQGNSAPDKSGLPSDRFSAERTGGSVSTLTIQRTQQEDSAVYLCASSRQGATDTQYFGPGTRLTVL.

The J gene is TRBJ2-5, the V gene TRBV18; 12 bases match TRBD2. Looked up from germline, CDR1 is KGHSH and CDR2 is LQKENI. The V segment lost 1 base and the J segment 4 bases; nucleotides outside the gene matches: 4. This CDR3 region has 16 residues. The CDR3: CASSPRPSGRGETQYF. The CDR3 DNA sequence: TGTGCCAGCTCACCACGGCCTAGCGGGAGGGGAGAGACCCAGTACTTC.

The rearrangement uses TRBV19 and TRBJ2-1; 10 bases fit TRBD2. V was clipped by 5 bases and J by 10 bases; unmatched bases: 8. The germline V gene encodes CDR1 LNHDA and CDR2 SQIVND (reference sequence). The CDR3 has 14 amino acids. The DNA of the CDR3 is TGTGCCAGTAGTTTGGGACTAGCGTCCCTGGAGCAGTTCTTC. It specifies CASSLGLASLEQFF.

The J gene is TRBJ2-3, the V gene TRBV2; a possible D gene is TRBD1 (6 bases). The CDR3 covers 15 residues. The V and J ends lost 4 bases and 0 bases respectively, with 11 bases between them. The germline CDR1 and CDR2 sequences are SNHLY and FYNNEI. The CDR3 loop reads CASSGRDTSTDTQYF. CDR3 coding DNA: TGTGCCAGCAGTGGAAGGGACACTAGCACAGATACGCAGTATTTT.

There are a few counts of this clone. V is TRBV19 and J is TRBJ2-7; 10 bases agree with TRBD1. The CDR3 is 15 amino acids. V lost 3 bases and J lost 3; bases outside the gene matches: 5. CDR1 and CDR2 (germline): LNHDA, SQIVND (reference sequence). The CDR3 is CASSIDGTGVYEQYF. The CDR3 bases are TGTGCCAGTAGTATTGACGGGACAGGGGTCTACGAGCAGTACTTC.